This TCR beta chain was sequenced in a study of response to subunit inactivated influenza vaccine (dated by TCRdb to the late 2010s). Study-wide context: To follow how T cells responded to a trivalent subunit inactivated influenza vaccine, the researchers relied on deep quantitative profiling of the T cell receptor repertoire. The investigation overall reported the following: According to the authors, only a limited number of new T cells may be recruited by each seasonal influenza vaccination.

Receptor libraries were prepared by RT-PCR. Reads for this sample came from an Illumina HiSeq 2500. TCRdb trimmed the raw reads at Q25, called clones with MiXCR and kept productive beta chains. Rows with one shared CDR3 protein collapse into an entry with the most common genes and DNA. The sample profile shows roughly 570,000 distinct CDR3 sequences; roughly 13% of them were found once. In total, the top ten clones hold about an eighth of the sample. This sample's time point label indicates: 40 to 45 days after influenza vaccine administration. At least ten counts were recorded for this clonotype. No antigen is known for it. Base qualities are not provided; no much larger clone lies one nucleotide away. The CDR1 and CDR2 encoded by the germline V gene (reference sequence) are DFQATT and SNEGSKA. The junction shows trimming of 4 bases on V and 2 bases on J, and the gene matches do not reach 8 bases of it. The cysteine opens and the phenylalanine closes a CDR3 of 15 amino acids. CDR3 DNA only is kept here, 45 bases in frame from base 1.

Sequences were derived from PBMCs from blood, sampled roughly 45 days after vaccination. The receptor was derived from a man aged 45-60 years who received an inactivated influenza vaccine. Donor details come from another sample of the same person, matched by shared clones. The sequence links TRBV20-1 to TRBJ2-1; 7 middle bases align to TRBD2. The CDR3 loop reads CSATAGVHPYNEQFF. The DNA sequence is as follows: TGCAGTGCTACGGCGGGAGTTCACCCCTACAATGAGCAGTTCTTC.